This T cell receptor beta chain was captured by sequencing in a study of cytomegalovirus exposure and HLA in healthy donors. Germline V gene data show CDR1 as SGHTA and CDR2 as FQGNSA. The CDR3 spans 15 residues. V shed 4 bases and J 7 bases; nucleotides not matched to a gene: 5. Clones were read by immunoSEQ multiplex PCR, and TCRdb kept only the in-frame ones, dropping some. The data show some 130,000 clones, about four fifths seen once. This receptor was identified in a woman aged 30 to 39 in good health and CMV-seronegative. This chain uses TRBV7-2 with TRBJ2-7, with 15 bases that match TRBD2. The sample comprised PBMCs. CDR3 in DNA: TGTGCCAGCAGCTGGGGACTAGCGGGGGGTCGGGAGCAGTACTTC. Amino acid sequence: CASSWGLAGGREQYF.